This T cell receptor (beta chain) stems from a study of T cells in Graves' hyperthyroidism and ophthalmopathy. Authors of the study amplified TCR beta CDR3 regions from RNA transcripts. A set of HTBI primers served as the primers for a first-round RT-PCR of the TCR CDR3. TCRdb called the multiplex PCR reads again in MiXCR, with one record for every CDR3 protein. This sample has hundreds of thousands of distinct CDR3 sequences, with about 16% found just once. Germline V lookup: CDR1 SGHKS, CDR2 YYEKEE (reference sequence). V was trimmed by 1 base and J by 11 bases, leaving 18 bases between them. This CDR3 is 14 amino acids long. This clonotype was counted at least ten times.

This TCR was recovered from a young woman with Graves' ophthalmopathy. The genes are TRBV5-5 and TRBJ1-1; a possible D gene is TRBD1 (5 bases). Sequencing was carried out using blood. This CDR3 reads CASSLSVGRGEAFF. The CDR3 DNA reads TGTGCCAGCAGCTTGTCAGTCGGCCGGGGCGAGGCTTTCTTT.